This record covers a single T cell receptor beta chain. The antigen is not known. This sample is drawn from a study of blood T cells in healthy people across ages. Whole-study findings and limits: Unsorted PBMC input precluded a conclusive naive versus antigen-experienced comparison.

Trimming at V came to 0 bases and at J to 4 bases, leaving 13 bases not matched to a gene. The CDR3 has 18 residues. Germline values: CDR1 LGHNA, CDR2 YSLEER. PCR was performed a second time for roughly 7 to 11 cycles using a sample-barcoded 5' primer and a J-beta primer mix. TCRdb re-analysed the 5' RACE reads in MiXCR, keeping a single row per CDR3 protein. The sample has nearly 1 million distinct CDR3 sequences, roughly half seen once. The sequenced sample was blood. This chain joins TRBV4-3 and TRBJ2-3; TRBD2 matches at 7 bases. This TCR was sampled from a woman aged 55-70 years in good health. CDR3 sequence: CASSQDVVREMFSDTQYF. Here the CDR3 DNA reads TGCGCCAGCAGCCAAGATGTGGTGCGGGAGATGTTTTCAGATACGCAGTATTTT.